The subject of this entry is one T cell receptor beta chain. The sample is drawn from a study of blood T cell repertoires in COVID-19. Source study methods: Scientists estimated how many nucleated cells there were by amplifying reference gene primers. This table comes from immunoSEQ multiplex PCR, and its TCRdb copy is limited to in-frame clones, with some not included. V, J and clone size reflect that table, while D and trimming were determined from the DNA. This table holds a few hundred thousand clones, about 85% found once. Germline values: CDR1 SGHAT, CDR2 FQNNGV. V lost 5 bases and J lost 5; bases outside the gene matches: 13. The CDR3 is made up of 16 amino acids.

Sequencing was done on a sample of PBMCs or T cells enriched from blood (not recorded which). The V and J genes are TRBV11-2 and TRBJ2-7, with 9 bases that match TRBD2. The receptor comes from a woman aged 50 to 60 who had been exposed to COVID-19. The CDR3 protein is CASSAFSGGSRNEQYF. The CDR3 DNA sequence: TGTGCCAGCAGCGCCTTTAGCGGGGGAAGCAGGAACGAGCAGTACTTC. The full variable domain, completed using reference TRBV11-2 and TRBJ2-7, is EAGVAQSPRYKIIEKRQSVAFWCNPISGHATLYWYQQILGQGPKLLIQFQNNGVVDDSQLPKDRFSAERLKGVDSTLKIQPAKLEDSAVYLCASSAFSGGSRNEQYFGPGTRLTVT.